This TCR beta chain is drawn from a study of CD8 T cells in Susac syndrome. Random hexamers were used to reverse transcribe the RNA input (about 0.45 to 1 ug). TCRdb re-called the immunoSEQ multiplex PCR reads through MiXCR, storing one row per CDR3 protein. The repertoire holds around 180,000 distinct CDR3 sequences, with 94% as singletons. In germline, CDR1 is LNHDA, CDR2 SQIVND (reference sequence). The CDR3 loop spans 14 amino acids. V was clipped by 1 base and J by 4 bases; unmatched bases: 3. This sequence originates from a human donor with Susac syndrome. This chain links TRBV19 with TRBJ1-2; TRBD1 matches 7 bases. Sequencing was carried out using CD4+ T cells from PBMCs. The CDR3 protein is CASSIAAGGYGYTF. CDR3 in DNA: TGTGCCAGTAGTATAGCTGCAGGGGGCTATGGCTACACCTTC. Filled out from reference TRBV19 and TRBJ1-2, the complete variable domain reads DGGITQSPKYLFRKEGQNVTLSCEQNLNHDAMYWYRQDPGQGLRLIYYSQIVNDFQKGDIAEGYSVSREKKESFPLTVTSAQKNPTAFYLCASSIAAGGYGYTFGSGTRLTVV.